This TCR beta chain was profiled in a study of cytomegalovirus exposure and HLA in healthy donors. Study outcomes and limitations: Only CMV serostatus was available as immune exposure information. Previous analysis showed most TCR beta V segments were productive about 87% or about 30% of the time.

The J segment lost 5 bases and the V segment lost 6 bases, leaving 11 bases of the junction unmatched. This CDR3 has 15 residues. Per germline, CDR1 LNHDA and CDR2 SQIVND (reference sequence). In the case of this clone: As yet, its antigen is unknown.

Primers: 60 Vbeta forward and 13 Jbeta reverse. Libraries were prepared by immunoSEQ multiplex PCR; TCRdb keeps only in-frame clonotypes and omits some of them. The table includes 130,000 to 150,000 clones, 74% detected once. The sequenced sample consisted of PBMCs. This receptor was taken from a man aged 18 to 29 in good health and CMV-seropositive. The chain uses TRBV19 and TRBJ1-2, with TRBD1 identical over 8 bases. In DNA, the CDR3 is TGTGCCAGTAGGAGACAGGGGCTTTTGGGATATGGCTACACCTTC. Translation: CASRRQGLLGYGYTF.